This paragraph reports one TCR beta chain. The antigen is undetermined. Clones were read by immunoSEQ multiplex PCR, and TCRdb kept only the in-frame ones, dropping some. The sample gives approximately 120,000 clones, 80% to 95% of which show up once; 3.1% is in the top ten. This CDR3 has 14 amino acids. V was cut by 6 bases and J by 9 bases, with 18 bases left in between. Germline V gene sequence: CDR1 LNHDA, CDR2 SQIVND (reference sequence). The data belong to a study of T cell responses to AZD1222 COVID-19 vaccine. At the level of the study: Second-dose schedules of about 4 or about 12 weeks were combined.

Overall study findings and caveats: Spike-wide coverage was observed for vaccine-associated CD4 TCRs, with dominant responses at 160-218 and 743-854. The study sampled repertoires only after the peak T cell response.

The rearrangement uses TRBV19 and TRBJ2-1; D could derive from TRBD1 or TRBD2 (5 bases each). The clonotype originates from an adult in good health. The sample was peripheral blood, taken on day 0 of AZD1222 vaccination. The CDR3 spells CASSRDGLRGEQFF. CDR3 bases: TGTGCCAGTAGCCGGGACGGTTTGAGGGGTGAGCAGTTCTTC.